The rows below give T cell receptor beta chains drawn from one sample of a study of blood T cell repertoires in COVID-19. Profiled with immunoSEQ multiplex PCR; TCRdb holds only in-frame clones, not every one. The sample holds approximately 200,000 clones; 80% to 85% are singletons and the top ten take more than 2.5%. What was sequenced was peripheral blood. The receptors shown here come from a woman aged 30 to 39 who had recovered from COVID-19. Both conserved end residues are part of each CDR3.

V gene: TRBV19; CDR3 protein: CASSRDSPGTQYF
V gene: TRBV7-2; CDR3 protein: CASSSRGQAKNIQYF
V gene: TRBV19; CDR3 protein: CASSPIRGYNEQFF
V gene: TRBV27; CDR3 protein: CASSRAPGVAGANVLTF
V gene: TRBV30; CDR3 protein: CAWSGEEADTQYF
V gene: TRBV30; CDR3 protein: CAWSVLPRTTSSYNEQFF
V gene: TRBV24-1; CDR3 protein: CATSEQGNQPQHF
V gene: TRBV27; CDR3 protein: CASRRPEAGYTF
V gene: TRBV5-4; CDR3 protein: CASSPQTGGYEQYF
V gene: TRBV6-1; CDR3 protein: CASSEALAGAYEQYF
V gene: TRBV3-1/TRBV3-2; CDR3 protein: CASSRGTSGSYEQYF
V gene: TRBV11-2; CDR3 protein: CASSLEPAFNEKLFF
V gene: TRBV9; CDR3 protein: CASTRVGLATNEQFF
V gene: TRBV3-1/TRBV3-2; CDR3 protein: CASSPGTGKNSPLHF
V gene: TRBV5-1; CDR3 protein: CASSLPGGVTEAFF
V gene: TRBV29-1; CDR3 protein: CSVVSGNTDTQYF
V gene: TRBV19; CDR3 protein: CASSIDGRYTGELFF
V gene: TRBV6-5; CDR3 protein: CASSPAGRGWETQYF
V gene: TRBV6-2/TRBV6-3; CDR3 protein: CASSYSNPGYSPLHF
V gene: TRBV7-3; CDR3 protein: CASSLSPSGTYEQYF
V gene: TRBV10-3; CDR3 protein: CAISGLINSPLHF
V gene: TRBV21-1; CDR3 protein: CASSKGRGSAGREEQYF
V gene: TRBV27; CDR3 protein: CASSFSAGGRSYEQYF
V gene: TRBV6-4; CDR3 protein: CASSDRPGGNQPQHF
V gene: TRBV5-6; CDR3 protein: CASSLGGLAVYNEQFF
V gene: TRBV28; CDR3 protein: CASSSRQGKISSQPQHF
V gene: TRBV11-2; CDR3 protein: CASSLAPKGNEKLFF
V gene: TRBV11-2; CDR3 protein: CASRPTSGSSYEQYF
V gene: TRBV5-1; CDR3 protein: CASAGGSSGYNEQFF
V gene: TRBV6-5; CDR3 protein: CASSYSRFGSYEQYF
V gene: TRBV10-1; CDR3 protein: CASSEGSSGMNEQFF
V gene: TRBV15; CDR3 protein: CATSRDGPETQYF
V gene: TRBV27; CDR3 protein: CASRTAPTDTQYF
V gene: TRBV5-1; CDR3 protein: CASSLGQDYGYTF
V gene: TRBV27; CDR3 protein: CASSWQGLTQQYF
V gene: TRBV9; CDR3 protein: CASSPAGLDIQYF
V gene: TRBV30; CDR3 protein: CAWSVQVFGMNNSPLHF
V gene: TRBV5-1; CDR3 protein: CASSLDGQGGDTIYF
V gene: TRBV10-3; CDR3 protein: CAISESLAGVVDTQYF
V gene: TRBV6-2/TRBV6-3; CDR3 protein: CASSYVNGFHNEQFF
V gene: TRBV6-5; CDR3 protein: CASSLLAGGPGELFF
V gene: TRBV9; CDR3 protein: CASSRKRDSSYNSPLHF
V gene: TRBV28; CDR3 protein: CASSLFRLGLDTGELFF
V gene: TRBV6-4; CDR3 protein: CASSDRASETNTGELFF
V gene: TRBV14; CDR3 protein: CASSQESVQETQYF
V gene: TRBV11-2; CDR3 protein: CASIQGAFGELFF
V gene: TRBV6-5; CDR3 protein: CASSYRPRGYNEQFF
V gene: TRBV7-2; CDR3 protein: CASSLERGGNTIYF
V gene: TRBV29-1; CDR3 protein: CSVDERIRTDTQYF
V gene: TRBV2; CDR3 protein: CASSEISSGYTF
V gene: TRBV30; CDR3 protein: CAWSVQSGIGQPQHF
V gene: TRBV24-1; CDR3 protein: CATSDPQGAKAF
V gene: TRBV11-3; CDR3 protein: CASSQLAVNTGELFF
V gene: TRBV6-5; CDR3 protein: CAVQLGPGVSYEQYF
V gene: TRBV24-1; CDR3 protein: CATSDPSGRYTGELFF
V gene: TRBV19; CDR3 protein: CASSIDKGRGNQPQHF
V gene: TRBV12-3/TRBV12-4; CDR3 protein: CASSLQYEQYF